This T cell receptor (beta chain) was documented in a study of T cell responses to AZD1222 COVID-19 vaccine. Whole-study results and caveats: White British ancestry dominated among donors, who included more females, and clonal diversity was possibly underestimated. The study found vaccine-associated CD4 TCRs spanning spike, dominant at 160-218 and 743-854. Repertoire collection took place solely once the T cell response had peaked. As reported, nearly half of all spike-specific TCRs target variant regions that are unmutated.

About this clone: Its antigen is as yet unknown.

CDR1 SNHLY and CDR2 FYNNEI come from the germline V gene. V shed 4 bases and J shed 5 bases, with 17 bases lying between them. The CDR3 sequence is 15 residues long. Clones were read by immunoSEQ multiplex PCR, and TCRdb kept only the in-frame ones, dropping some. The table has around 190,000 clones, 94% seen once. The chain recombines TRBV2 with TRBJ2-5; the D call may be TRBD1 or TRBD2 (5 bases each). The sample was peripheral blood, taken 28 days after the second AZD1222 dose. This TCR derives from an adult who received the AZD1222 COVID-19 vaccine. CDR3 DNA: TGTGCCAGCAGTGGGATATGGGGGACGCGGGAGACCCAGTACTTC. Translated: CASSGIWGTRETQYF.